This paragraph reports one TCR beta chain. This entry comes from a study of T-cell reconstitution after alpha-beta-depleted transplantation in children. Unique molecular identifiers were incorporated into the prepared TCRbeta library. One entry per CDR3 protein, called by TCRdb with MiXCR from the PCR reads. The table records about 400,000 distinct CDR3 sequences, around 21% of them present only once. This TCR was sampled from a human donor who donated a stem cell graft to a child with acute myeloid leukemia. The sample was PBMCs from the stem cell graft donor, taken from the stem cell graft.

CDR3: CASSFGLAVQETQYF. CDR3 DNA: TGTGCCAGCAGTTTCGGGCTAGCGGTTCAAGAGACCCAGTACTTC. The chain combines TRBV28 with TRBJ2-5; the match to TRBD2 covers 7 bases. The CDR3 is 15 residues long. V dropped 3 bases and J dropped 2; count of bases not matched to a gene: 6. CDR1 MDHEN and CDR2 SYDVKM come from the germline V gene.